What follows are 8 T cell receptor beta chains derived from one specimen sequenced in a study of cytomegalovirus exposure and HLA in healthy donors (dated by TCRdb to the late 2010s). To prepare the library, the immunoSEQ multiplex PCR assay was applied. The multiplex PCR relied on a mix of 60 forward primers for TCR Vbeta segments and 13 reverse primers for TCR Jbeta segments. TCRdb carries this immuneACCESS record with in-frame sequences only. Its versions omit some clonotypes, under half of them owing to an unresolved V gene in the studies checked, with the rest unexplained. The sample includes about 140,000 clones, with approximately 79% observed a single time. The ten largest account for over 8.5% of the sample. The sample was PBMCs. These receptors were taken from a woman in her forties or fifties in good health and CMV-seropositive.

This sequence joins TRBV6-5 and TRBJ2-3; D is uncertain. Germline CDR1 and CDR2: MNHEY and SVGAGI. This CDR3 has 14 residues. Trimming shortened V by 6 bases and J by 1 base, and 11 bases separated the two germline ends. The CDR3 reads CASSPSLGTDTQYF. Written as DNA, the CDR3 is TGTGCCAGCAGCCCCTCCCTTGGCACAGATACGCAGTATTTT.

This rearrangement joins TRBV7-9 to TRBJ1-2; a weak D match, TRBD1 (6 bases). CDR1 SEHNR and CDR2 FQNEAQ come from the germline V gene (reference sequence). Trimming left V 3 bases short and J 7 bases short, with 12 bases between. This CDR3 spans 13 amino acids. This CDR3 is CASSFAAGVGYTF. The DNA of the CDR3 is TGTGCCAGCAGCTTCGCCGCAGGGGTTGGCTACACCTTC.

The V call is TRBV19, the J call TRBJ1-5; no clear D gene. Germline V lookup: CDR1 LNHDA, CDR2 SQIVND (reference sequence). V dropped 3 bases and J dropped 11 bases, with 8 bases sitting between them. This CDR3 is built from 11 residues. CDR3 DNA: TGTGCCAGTAGTATCGGGGTATCCCAGCATTTT. It specifies CASSIGVSQHF.

The rearrangement links TRBV7-8 to TRBJ1-2; D is ambiguous. Per germline, CDR1 SGHVS and CDR2 FQNEAQ. The V end lost 0 bases, the J end lost 4 bases, and 9 bases lay between the germline ends. The CDR3 length is 14 residues. In DNA, the CDR3 is TGTGCCAGCAGCTTAGCCCAGGATTTCTATGGCTACACCTTC. Translating it yields CASSLAQDFYGYTF.

V and J are TRBV27 and TRBJ1-1; the match to TRBD1 covers 7 bases. The CDR3 sequence is 14 residues long. In germline, CDR1 is MNHEY, CDR2 SMNVEV (reference sequence). The ends lost 5 bases at V and 0 bases at J; junction bases unmatched: 3. The chain's CDR3 is CASSGTALNTEAFF. As DNA, the CDR3 is TGTGCCAGCAGTGGGACAGCCTTGAACACTGAAGCTTTCTTT.

J is TRBJ2-3 and V is TRBV9; tentatively, D is TRBD2 (5 bases). V was cut by 4 bases and J by 6 bases, with 12 bases left in between. The CDR3 has 13 residues. Germline-derived CDR1 and CDR2 are SGDLS and YYNGEE. This CDR3 reads CASSSRPGDTQYF. DNA of the CDR3: TGTGCCAGCAGCTCTCGGCCGGGGGATACGCAGTATTTT.

A few counts support this clone. This rearrangement joins TRBV18 to TRBJ2-1, with a weak D call TRBD1 (5 bases). Germline CDR1 reads KGHSH; CDR2 reads LQKENI. CDR3 length equals 13 residues. V was cut by 6 bases and J by 6 bases, with 12 bases left in between. CDR3 in amino acids: CASSPQQVNEQFF. The CDR3 DNA is TGTGCCAGCTCCCCGCAACAGGTCAATGAGCAGTTCTTC.

The V gene is TRBV5-4, the J gene TRBJ2-5; D ambiguous. In germline, CDR1 is SGHNT, CDR2 YYREEE (reference sequence). The CDR3 contains 14 residues. The V end was cut by 0 bases, the J end by 0 bases, with 6 bases between. Here the CDR3 reads CASSLGQDQETQYF. CDR3 bases: TGTGCCAGCAGCTTGGGGCAGGACCAAGAGACCCAGTACTTC.